This record looks at one TCR beta chain sequence and its context. Its antigen is undetermined. These data are taken from a study of shared clonotypes between healthy human individuals. Study context: Plates per donor: three CD4 naive, three CD4 memory, two CD8 naive, one CD8 memory.

CDR3 length: 15 residues. Deletions cut 1 base from V and 0 bases from J, with 13 bases between. Germline CDR1 reads SQVTM; CDR2 reads ANQGSEA. Terminally differentiated effector memory CD45RA+ cells were excluded from the naive CD8 cells, which were CD45RO-negative and positively selected for CCR7. Running of the assay took place at deep level. TCRdb keeps only in-frame clones here, not all; method: immunoSEQ multiplex PCR. The data show about 2.2 million clones, with 93% seen just once and over 1.5% held by the top ten. Notes on the study in general: In this cohort, only blood was sampled, and tissue repertoires likely differ.

This rearrangement joins TRBV29-1 to TRBJ2-7; D not resolved. Sequenced sample: naive CD8+ T cells from PBMCs. The sequence came from a man aged 18 to 29 in good health. Some clones in this sample may be carry-over from other donors' samples. The CDR3 DNA is TGCAGCGTTGAAGTGGTATCTAAGCGCTCCTACGAGCAGTACTTC. Translating gives CSVEVVSKRSYEQYF.